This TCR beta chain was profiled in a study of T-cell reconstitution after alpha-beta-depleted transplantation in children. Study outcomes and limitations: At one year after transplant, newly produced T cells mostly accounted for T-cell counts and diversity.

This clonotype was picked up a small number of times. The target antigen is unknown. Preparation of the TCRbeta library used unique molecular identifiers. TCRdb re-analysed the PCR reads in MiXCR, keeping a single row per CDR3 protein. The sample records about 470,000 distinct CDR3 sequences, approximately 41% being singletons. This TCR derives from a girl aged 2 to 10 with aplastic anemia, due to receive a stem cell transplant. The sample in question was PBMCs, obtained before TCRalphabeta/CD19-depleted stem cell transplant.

The CDR3 loop reads CASSLNKPGATRRSGNTIYF. The DNA of the CDR3 is TGTGCCAGCAGCTTAAACAAGCCAGGCGCCACTCGACGTTCTGGAAACACCATATATTTT. The chain employs TRBV11-1 and TRBJ1-3, with D unclear. Trimming pared 2 bases from V and 1 base from J, leaving 24 bases between. CDR3 length equals 20 residues. The V gene's germline CDR1 is SGHAT and CDR2 FQDESV (reference sequence).